The sequence of this TCR beta chain was determined in a study of a mutant IDH1 vaccine in newly diagnosed glioma. General study points: Top peripheral T cell clonotype shifts appeared unrelated to pseudoprogression. Vaccine-induced immune responses were detected in roughly 93% of patients.

The count of this clone is one. The target antigen is unknown. Regarding time point: baseline, week 1 (first vaccination visit). Treatment indicated: pre-vaccination baseline after standard-of-care therapy. Tumors from donors were new WHO grade 3 or 4 IDH1-mutant astrocytomas with ATRX loss. CDR1 and CDR2 (germline): SNHLY, FYNNEI. V shed 8 bases and J shed 3 bases, with 8 bases lying between them. The CDR3 loop spans 11 amino acids. The method was immunoSEQ multiplex PCR; TCRdb's version includes in-frame clones alone and lacks a portion of them. The profile shows about 38,000 clones, roughly 92% of them singletons.

Sample: PBMCs, taken from a glioma patient treated with radiotherapy, temozolomide or both. The gene calls are TRBV2 and TRBJ2-7; no clear D. The sequence came from a man younger than 35 with glioma. The CDR3 loop reads CASGLYYEQYF. The CDR3 DNA is TGTGCCAGCGGCCTCTACTACGAGCAGTACTTC.